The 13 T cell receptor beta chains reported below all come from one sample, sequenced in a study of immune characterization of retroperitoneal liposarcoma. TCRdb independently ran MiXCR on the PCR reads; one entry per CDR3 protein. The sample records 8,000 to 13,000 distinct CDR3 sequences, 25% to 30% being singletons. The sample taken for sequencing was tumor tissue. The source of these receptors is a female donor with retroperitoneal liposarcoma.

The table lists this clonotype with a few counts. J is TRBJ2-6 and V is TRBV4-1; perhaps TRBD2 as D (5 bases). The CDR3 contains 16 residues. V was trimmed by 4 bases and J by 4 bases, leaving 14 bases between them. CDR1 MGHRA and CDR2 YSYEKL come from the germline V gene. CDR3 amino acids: CASSPQAGAGANVLTF. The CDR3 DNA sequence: TGCGCCAGCAGCCCTCAGGCGGGCGCCGGGGCCAACGTCCTGACTTTC.

CDR3 amino acids: CASSPQAGGGWGQYF. CDR3 nucleotide sequence: TGTGCCAGCAGCCCTCAAGCGGGAGGGGGGTGGGGCCAGTACTTC. The chain has TRBV11-3 and TRBJ2-1, with TRBD2 matching 10 bases. The J call could be wrong; TRBJ2-5 is a better fit for the DNA end. CDR1 is SGHNT, CDR2 YENEEA, per germline. CDR3 length equals 15 residues.

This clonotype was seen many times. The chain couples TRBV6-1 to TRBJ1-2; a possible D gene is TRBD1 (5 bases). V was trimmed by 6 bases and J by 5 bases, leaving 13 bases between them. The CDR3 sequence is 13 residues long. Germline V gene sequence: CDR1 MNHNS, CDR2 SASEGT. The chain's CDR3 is CASRKTGAYGYTF. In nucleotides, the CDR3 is TGTGCCAGCAGAAAAACAGGAGCTTATGGCTACACCTTC.

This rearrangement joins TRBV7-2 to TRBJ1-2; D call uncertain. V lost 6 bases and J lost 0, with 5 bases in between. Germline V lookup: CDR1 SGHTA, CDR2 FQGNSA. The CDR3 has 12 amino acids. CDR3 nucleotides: TGTGCCAGCAGGATCTCTAACTATGGCTACACCTTC. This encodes CASRISNYGYTF.

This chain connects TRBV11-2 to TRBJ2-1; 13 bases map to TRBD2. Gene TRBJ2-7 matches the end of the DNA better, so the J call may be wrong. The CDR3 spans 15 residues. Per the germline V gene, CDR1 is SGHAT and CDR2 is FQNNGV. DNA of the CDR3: TGTGCCAGCAGCTCAGGACTAGCGGGAGTATATGAGCAGTACTTC. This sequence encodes CASSSGLAGVYEQYF.

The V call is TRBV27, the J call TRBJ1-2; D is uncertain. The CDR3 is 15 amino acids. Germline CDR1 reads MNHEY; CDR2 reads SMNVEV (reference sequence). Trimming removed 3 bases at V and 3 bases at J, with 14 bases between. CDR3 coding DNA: TGTGCCAGCAGTTTCTTGTCCGACGTTGACTATGGCTACACCTTC. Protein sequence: CASSFLSDVDYGYTF.

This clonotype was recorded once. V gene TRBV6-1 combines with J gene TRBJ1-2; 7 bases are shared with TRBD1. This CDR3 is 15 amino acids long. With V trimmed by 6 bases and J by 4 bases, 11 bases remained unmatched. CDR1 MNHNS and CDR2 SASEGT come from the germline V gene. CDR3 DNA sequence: TGTGCCAGCAGGGGTGGGGACAGTTGGAGCTATGGCTACACCTTC. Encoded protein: CASRGGDSWSYGYTF.

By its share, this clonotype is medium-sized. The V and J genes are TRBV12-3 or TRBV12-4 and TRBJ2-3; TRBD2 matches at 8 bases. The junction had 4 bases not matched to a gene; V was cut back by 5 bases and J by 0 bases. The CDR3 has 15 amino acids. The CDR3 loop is CASSPLAVSTDTQYF. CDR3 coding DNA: TGTGCCAGCAGTCCACTAGCGGTGAGCACAGATACGCAGTATTTT.

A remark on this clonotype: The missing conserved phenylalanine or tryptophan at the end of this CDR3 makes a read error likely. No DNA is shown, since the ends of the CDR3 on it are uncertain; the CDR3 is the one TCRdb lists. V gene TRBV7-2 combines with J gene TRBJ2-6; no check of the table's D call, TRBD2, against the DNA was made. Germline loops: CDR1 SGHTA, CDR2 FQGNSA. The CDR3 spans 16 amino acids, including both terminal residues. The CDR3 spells CASSLDPSGYEQFFGP.

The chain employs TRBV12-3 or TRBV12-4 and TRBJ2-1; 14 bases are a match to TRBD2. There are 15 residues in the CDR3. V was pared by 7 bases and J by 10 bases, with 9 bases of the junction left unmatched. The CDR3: CASTLTSGGAREQFF. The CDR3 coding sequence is TGTGCCAGCACCCTGACTAGCGGGGGGGCTAGGGAGCAGTTCTTC.

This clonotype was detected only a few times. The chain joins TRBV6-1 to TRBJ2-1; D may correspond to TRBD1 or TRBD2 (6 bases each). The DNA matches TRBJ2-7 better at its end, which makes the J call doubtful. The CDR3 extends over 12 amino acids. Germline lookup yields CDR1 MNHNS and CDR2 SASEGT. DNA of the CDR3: TGTGCCAGCAGCCCGGGGGACAATGAGCAGTACTTC. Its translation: CASSPGDNEQYF.

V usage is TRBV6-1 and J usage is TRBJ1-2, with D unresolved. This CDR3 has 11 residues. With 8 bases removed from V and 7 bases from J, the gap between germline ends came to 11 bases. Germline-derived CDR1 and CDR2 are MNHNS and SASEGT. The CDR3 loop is CASDRTGGYTF. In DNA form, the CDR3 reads TGTGCCAGCGACCGGACCGGTGGCTACACCTTC.

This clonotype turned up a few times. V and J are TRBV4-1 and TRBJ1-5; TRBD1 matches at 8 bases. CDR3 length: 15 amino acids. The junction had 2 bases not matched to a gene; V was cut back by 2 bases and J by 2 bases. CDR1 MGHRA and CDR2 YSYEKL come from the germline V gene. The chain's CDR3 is CASSQLTGGNQPQHF. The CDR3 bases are TGCGCCAGCAGCCAACTGACAGGGGGCAATCAGCCCCAGCATTTT.